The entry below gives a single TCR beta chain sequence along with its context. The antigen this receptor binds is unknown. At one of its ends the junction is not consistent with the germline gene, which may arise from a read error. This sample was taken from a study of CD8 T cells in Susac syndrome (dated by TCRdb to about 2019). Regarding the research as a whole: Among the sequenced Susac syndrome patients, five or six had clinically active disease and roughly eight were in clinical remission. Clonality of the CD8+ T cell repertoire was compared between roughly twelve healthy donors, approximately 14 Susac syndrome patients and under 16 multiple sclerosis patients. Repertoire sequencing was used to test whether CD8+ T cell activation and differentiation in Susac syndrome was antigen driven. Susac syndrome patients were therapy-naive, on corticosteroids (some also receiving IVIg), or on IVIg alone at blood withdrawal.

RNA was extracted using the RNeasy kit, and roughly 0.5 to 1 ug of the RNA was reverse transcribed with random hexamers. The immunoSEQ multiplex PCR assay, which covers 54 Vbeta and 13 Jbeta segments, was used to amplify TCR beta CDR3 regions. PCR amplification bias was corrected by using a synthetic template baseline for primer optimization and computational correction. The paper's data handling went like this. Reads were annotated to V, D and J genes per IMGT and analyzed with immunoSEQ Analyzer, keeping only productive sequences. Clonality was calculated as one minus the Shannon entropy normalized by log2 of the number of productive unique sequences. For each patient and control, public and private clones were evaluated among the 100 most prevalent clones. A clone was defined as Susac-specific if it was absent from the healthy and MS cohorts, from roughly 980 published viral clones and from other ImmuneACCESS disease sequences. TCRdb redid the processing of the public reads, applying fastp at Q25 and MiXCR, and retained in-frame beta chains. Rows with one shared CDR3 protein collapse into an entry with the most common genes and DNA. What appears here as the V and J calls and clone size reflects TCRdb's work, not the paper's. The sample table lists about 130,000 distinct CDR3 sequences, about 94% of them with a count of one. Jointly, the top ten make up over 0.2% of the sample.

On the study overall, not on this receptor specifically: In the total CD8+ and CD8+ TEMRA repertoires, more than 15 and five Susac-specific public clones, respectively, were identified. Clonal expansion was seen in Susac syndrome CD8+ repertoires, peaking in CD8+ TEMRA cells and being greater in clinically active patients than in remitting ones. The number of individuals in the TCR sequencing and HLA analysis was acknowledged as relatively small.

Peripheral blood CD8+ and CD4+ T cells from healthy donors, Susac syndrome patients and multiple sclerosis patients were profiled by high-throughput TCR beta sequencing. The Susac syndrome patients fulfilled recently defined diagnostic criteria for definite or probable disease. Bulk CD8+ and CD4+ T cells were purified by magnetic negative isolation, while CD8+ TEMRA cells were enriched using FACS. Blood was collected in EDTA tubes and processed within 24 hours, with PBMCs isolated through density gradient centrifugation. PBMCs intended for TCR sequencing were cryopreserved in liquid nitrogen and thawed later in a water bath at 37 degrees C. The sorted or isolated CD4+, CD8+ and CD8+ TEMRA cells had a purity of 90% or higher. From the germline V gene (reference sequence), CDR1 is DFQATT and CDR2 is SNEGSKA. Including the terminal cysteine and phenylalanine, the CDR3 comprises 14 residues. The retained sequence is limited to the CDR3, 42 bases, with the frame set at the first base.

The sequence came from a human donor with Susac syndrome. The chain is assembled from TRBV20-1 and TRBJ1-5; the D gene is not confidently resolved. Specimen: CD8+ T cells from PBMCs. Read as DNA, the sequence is TGCAGTGCCAGAGGGCAATATAGCAATCAGCCCCAGCATTTT. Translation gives CSARGQYSNQPQHF.